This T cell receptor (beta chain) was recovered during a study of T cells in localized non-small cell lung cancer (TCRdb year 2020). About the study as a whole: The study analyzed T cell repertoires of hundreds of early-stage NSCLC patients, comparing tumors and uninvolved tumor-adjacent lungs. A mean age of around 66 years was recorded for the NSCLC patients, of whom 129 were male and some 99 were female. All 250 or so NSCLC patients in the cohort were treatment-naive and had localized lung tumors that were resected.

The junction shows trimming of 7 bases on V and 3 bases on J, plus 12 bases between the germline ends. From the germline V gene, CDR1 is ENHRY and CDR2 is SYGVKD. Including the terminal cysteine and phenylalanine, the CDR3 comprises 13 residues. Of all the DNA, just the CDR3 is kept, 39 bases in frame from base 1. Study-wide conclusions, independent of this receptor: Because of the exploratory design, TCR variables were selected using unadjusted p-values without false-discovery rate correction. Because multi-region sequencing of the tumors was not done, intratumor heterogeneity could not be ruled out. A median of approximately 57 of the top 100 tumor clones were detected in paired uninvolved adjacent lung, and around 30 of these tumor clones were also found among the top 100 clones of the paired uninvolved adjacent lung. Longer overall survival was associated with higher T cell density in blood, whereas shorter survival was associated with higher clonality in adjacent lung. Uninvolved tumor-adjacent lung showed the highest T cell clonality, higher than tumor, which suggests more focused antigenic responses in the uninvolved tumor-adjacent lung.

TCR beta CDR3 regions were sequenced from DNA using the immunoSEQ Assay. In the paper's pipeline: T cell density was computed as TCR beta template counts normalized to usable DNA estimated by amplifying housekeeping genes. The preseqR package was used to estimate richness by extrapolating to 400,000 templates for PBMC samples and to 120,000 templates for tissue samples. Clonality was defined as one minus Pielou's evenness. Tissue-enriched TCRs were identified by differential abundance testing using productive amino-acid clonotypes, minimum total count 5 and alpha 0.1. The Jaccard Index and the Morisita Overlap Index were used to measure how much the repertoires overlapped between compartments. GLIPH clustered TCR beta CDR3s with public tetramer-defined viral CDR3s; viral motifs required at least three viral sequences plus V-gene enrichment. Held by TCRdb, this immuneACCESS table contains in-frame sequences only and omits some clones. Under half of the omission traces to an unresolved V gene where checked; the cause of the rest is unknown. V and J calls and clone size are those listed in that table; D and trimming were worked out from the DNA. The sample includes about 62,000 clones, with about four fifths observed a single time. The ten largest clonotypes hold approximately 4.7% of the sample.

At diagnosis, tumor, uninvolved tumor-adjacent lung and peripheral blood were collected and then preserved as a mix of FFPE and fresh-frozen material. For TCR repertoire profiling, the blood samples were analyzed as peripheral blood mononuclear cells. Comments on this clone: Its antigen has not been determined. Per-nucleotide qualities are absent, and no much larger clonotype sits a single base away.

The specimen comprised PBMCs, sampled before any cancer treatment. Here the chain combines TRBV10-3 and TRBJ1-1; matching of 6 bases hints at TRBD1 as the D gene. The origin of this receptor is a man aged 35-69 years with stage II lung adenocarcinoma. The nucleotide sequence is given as TGTGCCATCACCCTGGACAGTTACACTGAAGCTTTCTTT. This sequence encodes CAITLDSYTEAFF.